This TCR beta chain was sequenced in a study of breast tumors, draining lymph nodes, adjacent tissues. General observations from the study: Findings are consistent with lymph node origin and intratumoral expansion of most tumor T cells. Tumor T cell lymph node origin was a supported hypothesis, not proven.

MiXCR, applied by TCRdb to the multiplex PCR reads, yields one record per CDR3 protein. This table has about 52,000 distinct CDR3 sequences, around 45% appearing once. This CDR3 has 12 residues. Germline V CDR1 and CDR2: DFQATT, SNEGSKA (reference sequence). As to this clonotype: Its antigen is currently unknown. This could be a read error, since a much larger clone is one nucleotide away.

The rearrangement links TRBV20-1 to TRBJ2-1, with a possible D match to TRBD2 (6 bases). This receptor was obtained from a female donor with breast cancer. Some clones in this sample may be carry-over from other donors' samples. Sequenced sample: breast tumor tissue. CDR3: CSVSTSLNEPFF. CDR3 DNA sequence: TGCAGTGTCTCGACTAGTCTGAATGAGCCGTTCTTC.